Following are 28 T cell receptor beta chains from one sample sequenced in a study of shared clonotypes between healthy human individuals. Method: immunoSEQ multiplex PCR; TCRdb's copy keeps in-frame clones and lacks some. The sample has around 700,000 clones, less than 80% seen once. What was sequenced was memory CD4+ T cells sorted from blood. Subset meaning: CD45RA-negative fraction. These receptors were obtained from a woman aged 25 to 39 in good health.

The chain combines TRBV6-5 with TRBJ1-1; possibly TRBD1 for D (6 bases). Germline assignment: CDR1 MNHEY and CDR2 SVGAGI. Deletions cut 4 bases from V and 7 bases from J, with 16 bases between. The CDR3 runs 14 residues. The CDR3 loop is CASSSVGAAVEAFF. DNA for the CDR3: TGTGCCAGCAGTTCGGTGGGGGCCGCAGTTGAAGCTTTCTTT.

This rearrangement joins TRBV29-1 to TRBJ1-1; TRBD1 agrees at 8 bases. The V and J ends lost 5 bases and 7 bases, in that order; junction bases with no gene match: 6. Per germline, CDR1 SQVTM and CDR2 ANQGSEA. The CDR3 loop spans 12 amino acids. The CDR3 DNA sequence: TGCAGCGTTATACAGGGGGTGGGTGAAGCTTTCTTT. Amino acids: CSVIQGVGEAFF.

On this clone: This same CDR3 is encoded by further DNA sequences in the sample. This rearrangement joins TRBV19 to TRBJ1-5, with 8 bases identical to TRBD1. Germline CDR1 and CDR2: LNHDA and SQIVND (reference sequence). The CDR3 is made up of 14 amino acids. The J segment lost 5 bases and the V segment lost 6 bases, leaving 6 bases of the junction unmatched. CDR3 sequence reads: CASSGTGGDQPQHF. Here the CDR3 DNA reads TGTGCCAGTAGCGGAACAGGGGGTGATCAGCCCCAGCATTTT.

The chain carries TRBV11-2 and TRBJ2-7; the match to TRBD2 covers 11 bases. Germline V lookup: CDR1 SGHAT, CDR2 FQNNGV. The CDR3 length is 16 residues. Unmatched junction bases numbered 10, after V lost 3 bases and J lost 6 bases. The CDR3 sequence is CASSFTGLAVWGEQYF. CDR3 DNA: TGTGCCAGCAGCTTCACGGGACTAGCGGTCTGGGGCGAGCAGTACTTC.

As to this clone: In the same sample, other DNA sequences code for this CDR3. V and J are TRBV5-1 and TRBJ2-1, with 7 bases matching TRBD1. The junction had 4 bases not matched to a gene; V was cut back by 3 bases and J by 4 bases. The germline CDR1 and CDR2 sequences are SGHRS and YFSETQ. The CDR3 is 14 residues long. The CDR3 loop is CASSSGTEYNEQFF. DNA of the CDR3: TGCGCCAGCAGCTCCGGGACAGAATACAATGAGCAGTTCTTC.

This rearrangement joins TRBV27 to TRBJ1-2; D call uncertain. The germline V and J ends were trimmed by 4 bases and 4 bases, with 13 bases remaining between them. The germline gives CDR1 MNHEY, CDR2 SMNVEV (reference sequence). This CDR3 has 14 residues. The CDR3, as DNA: TGTGCCAGCAGTTCGCCGGACCGGAGCTATGGCTACACCTTC. Translating it yields CASSSPDRSYGYTF.

This clone was found once. This chain uses TRBV6-5 with TRBJ1-1; 7 bases align to TRBD1. Germline V gene sequence: CDR1 MNHEY, CDR2 SVGAGI. With V trimmed by 6 bases and J by 0 bases, 4 bases remained unmatched. The CDR3 consists of 14 residues. This CDR3 reads CASSRQGMNTEAFF. CDR3 bases: TGTGCCAGCAGCAGACAGGGAATGAACACTGAAGCTTTCTTT.

Regarding this clone: Within the sample, other DNA sequences also encode this same CDR3. This sequence joins TRBV5-1 and TRBJ1-1; D gene ambiguous. Germline V CDR1 and CDR2: SGHRS, YFSETQ. Trimming shortened V by 2 bases and J by 0 bases, and 8 bases separated the two germline ends. The length of the CDR3 is 14 residues. CDR3 region: CASSLSAVNTEAFF. The CDR3 coding sequence is TGCGCCAGCAGCTTAAGCGCAGTGAACACTGAAGCTTTCTTT.

This chain joins TRBV4-1 and TRBJ1-3; tentative D call: TRBD1 (5 bases). V gave up 1 base and J gave up 3 bases, with 13 bases separating them. This CDR3 region has 16 residues. CDR1 and CDR2 (germline): MGHRA, YSYEKL. The CDR3 sequence: CASSQVGRGRGNTIYF. The CDR3 nucleotides are TGCGCCAGCAGCCAAGTAGGGAGGGGCCGTGGAAACACCATATATTTT.

This chain joins TRBV27 and TRBJ1-4; TRBD1 is a possible D gene (6 bases). CDR1 is MNHEY, CDR2 SMNVEV, per germline (reference sequence). The V end lost 3 bases, the J end lost 3 bases, and 14 bases lay between the germline ends. The CDR3 is made up of 16 amino acids. The CDR3 protein is CASSLAGSGANEKLFF. CDR3 sequence (DNA): TGTGCCAGCAGTTTGGCGGGGTCAGGGGCTAATGAAAAACTGTTTTTT.

The chain links TRBV6-5 to TRBJ2-7; 8 bases map to TRBD2. The CDR3 consists of 14 residues. Unmatched junction bases numbered 9, after V lost 6 bases and J lost 5 bases. Germline lookup yields CDR1 MNHEY and CDR2 SVGAGI. The CDR3, as DNA: TGTGCCAGCAGAACTTCGGGAGGGCGTAACGAGCAGTACTTC. The encoded protein is CASRTSGGRNEQYF.

The chain links TRBV6-1 to TRBJ1-2; 7 nucleotides line up with TRBD1. There are 15 residues in the CDR3. CDR1 and CDR2 from the germline V gene are MNHNS and SASEGT. Trimming cost V 6 bases and J 8 bases; bases outside gene matches: 15. CDR3 coding DNA: TGTGCCAGCAGGAGAGGGGACAGCCCCGTGAACGGCTACACCTTC. It yields the protein CASRRGDSPVNGYTF.

Concerning this clone: The same CDR3 also results from other DNA sequences found in this sample. The J gene is TRBJ2-2, the V gene TRBV27; TRBD2 aligns across 7 bases. CDR1 MNHEY and CDR2 SMNVEV come from the germline V gene (reference sequence). This CDR3 spans 16 amino acids. V gave up 1 base and J gave up 3 bases; unmatched junction bases: 5. The CDR3 protein is CASSLFRGSYTGELFF. CDR3 nucleotides: TGTGCCAGCAGTTTATTTCGCGGGAGTTACACCGGGGAGCTGTTTTTT.

The chain links TRBV2 to TRBJ1-2, with 7 bases matching TRBD1. The CDR3 is 12 residues long. Losses at the gene ends were 7 bases for V and 8 bases for J; bases not matched to a gene: 7. CDR1 and CDR2 (germline): SNHLY, FYNNEI. Written as DNA, the CDR3 is TGTGCCAGCACGGTAACAGGGGAGGGCTACACCTTC. Protein sequence: CASTVTGEGYTF.

The V gene is TRBV6-6, the J gene TRBJ2-7; maybe TRBD2 (6 bases). Germline values: CDR1 MNHNY, CDR2 SVGAGI (reference sequence). The V gene lost 7 bases and the J gene lost 2 bases, with 12 bases spanning the gap. The length of the CDR3 is 13 residues. CDR3 in amino acids: CASTRRGPYEQYF. CDR3 DNA: TGTGCCAGCACCAGGAGGGGTCCCTACGAGCAGTACTTC.

The chain has TRBV5-6 and TRBJ2-5, with no clear D. The length of the CDR3 is 15 residues. The V gene's germline CDR1 is SGHDT and CDR2 YYEEEE. V lost 5 bases, J lost 5 bases, and 19 bases lay in between. CDR3 residues: CASSSNGRQWETQYF. The DNA for the CDR3 is TGTGCCAGCAGTTCTAACGGACGGCAGTGGGAGACCCAGTACTTC.

This chain uses TRBV7-2 with TRBJ1-2; 7 nucleotides match TRBD1. CDR1 is SGHTA, CDR2 FQGNSA, per germline. CDR3 length: 13 amino acids. V was pared by 5 bases and J by 4 bases, with 4 bases of the junction left unmatched. The CDR3, as DNA: TGTGCCAGCAGCATGACAGGGTTCTATGGCTACACCTTC. This sequence encodes CASSMTGFYGYTF.

The chain couples TRBV21-1 to TRBJ2-1. TRBV21-1 is flagged as a pseudogene. The CDR3 has 16 amino acids. CDR3 bases: TGTGCCAGCAGCGTGCCGCTACACCATTCCGACAATGAGCAGTTCTTC. Its protein product is CASSVPLHHSDNEQFF.

J is TRBJ2-5 and V is TRBV28; 7 nucleotides line up with TRBD1. The J segment lost 3 bases and the V segment lost 3 bases, leaving 7 bases of the junction unmatched. The CDR3 contains 15 residues. Germline assignment: CDR1 MDHEN and CDR2 SYDVKM. CDR3 loop: CASSLRGQPKETQYF. The CDR3 DNA follows: TGTGCCAGCAGTTTGAGGGGACAGCCTAAAGAGACCCAGTACTTC. The full variable domain, with the rest looked up from reference TRBV28 and TRBJ2-5, is DVKVTQSSRYLVKRTGEKVFLECVQDMDHENMFWYRQDPGLGLRLIYFSYDVKMKEKGDIPEGYSVSREKKERFSLILESASTNQTSMYLCASSLRGQPKETQYFGPGTRLLVL.

The chain joins TRBV30 to TRBJ1-3, with no clear D. V lost 2 bases to trimming and J lost 3 bases, with 11 bases between them. The CDR3 spans 14 residues. Germline values: CDR1 GTSNPN, CDR2 SVGIG (reference sequence). For the CDR3, the DNA is TGTGCCTGGAGTCTGTCTTCGAATGGAAACACCATATATTTT. It yields the protein CAWSLSSNGNTIYF.

The rearrangement joins TRBV28 to TRBJ1-4; D ambiguous. The CDR3 is 16 amino acids. V was pared by 4 bases and J by 0 bases, with 12 bases between. Germline V gene data show CDR1 as MDHEN and CDR2 as SYDVKM. The CDR3 DNA sequence: TGTGCCAGCAGTTCCCTCCCCAGATCAACTAATGAAAAACTGTTTTTT. This encodes CASSSLPRSTNEKLFF.

The V gene is TRBV2, the J gene TRBJ2-4, with D hard to call. Germline CDR1 SNHLY, CDR2 FYNNEI. The CDR3 contains 17 residues. V dropped 3 bases and J dropped 0 bases, with 15 bases sitting between them. The DNA for the CDR3 is TGTGCCAGCAGTGACCCTAGTAACTCCCTAGCCAAAAACATTCAGTACTTC. It specifies CASSDPSNSLAKNIQYF.

The V and J genes are TRBV5-1 and TRBJ2-3; D might be TRBD1 (5 bases). In germline, CDR1 is SGHRS, CDR2 YFSETQ. Trimming removed 10 bases at V and 0 bases at J, with 15 bases between. CDR3 length: 14 residues. The CDR3 sequence: CAAWSGQSTDTQYF. The CDR3 DNA follows: TGCGCCGCCTGGAGTGGACAAAGCACAGATACGCAGTATTTT.

The gene calls are TRBV5-1 and TRBJ2-7, with 9 positions matching TRBD1. V shed 4 bases and J 6 bases; nucleotides not matched to a gene: 5. Germline-derived CDR1 and CDR2 are SGHRS and YFSETQ. The CDR3 consists of 13 residues. DNA of the CDR3: TGCGCCAGCAGCCCGGGACAGGGCTTCGAGCAGTACTTC. This encodes CASSPGQGFEQYF.

J is TRBJ2-7 and V is TRBV2, with 7 bases lining up with TRBD1. After removal of 10 bases from V and 0 bases from J, the junction contained 18 bases not matched to a gene. The germline V gene encodes CDR1 SNHLY and CDR2 FYNNEI. The CDR3 is 17 amino acids. Here the CDR3 DNA reads TGTGCCACCTTGGGACAGAAGGAGATCCAGAGCTCCTACGAGCAGTACTTC. It encodes CATLGQKEIQSSYEQYF.

The chain links TRBV10-3 to TRBJ1-1; TRBD1 agrees at 8 bases. The CDR3 extends over 15 amino acids. Germline-derived CDR1 and CDR2 are ENHRY and SYGVKD. V shed 4 bases and J 0 bases; nucleotides not matched to a gene: 4. The chain's CDR3 is CAISGQGTVNTEAFF. In DNA form, the CDR3 reads TGTGCCATCAGTGGACAGGGGACCGTGAACACTGAAGCTTTCTTT.

This chain uses TRBV2 with TRBJ2-1; D perhaps matches TRBD2 (7 bases). Germline CDR1 reads SNHLY; CDR2 reads FYNNEI. The CDR3 length is 15 residues. V was shortened by 6 bases and J by 10 bases, with 22 bases between the two germline ends. The CDR3 here is CASRAHRDIGGEQFF. The CDR3 nucleotides are TGTGCCAGCAGGGCACACAGGGACATCGGGGGGGAGCAGTTCTTC.

The CDR3: CAISELSVGYNEQFF. CDR3 nucleotide sequence: TGTGCCATCAGTGAGTTATCAGTTGGGTACAATGAGCAGTTCTTC. V usage is TRBV10-3 and J usage is TRBJ2-1; D ambiguous. CDR1 and CDR2 from the germline V gene are ENHRY and SYGVKD. The CDR3 has 15 amino acids. Between the trimmed V and J ends, which lost 1 base and 4 bases, there was a span of 11 bases.